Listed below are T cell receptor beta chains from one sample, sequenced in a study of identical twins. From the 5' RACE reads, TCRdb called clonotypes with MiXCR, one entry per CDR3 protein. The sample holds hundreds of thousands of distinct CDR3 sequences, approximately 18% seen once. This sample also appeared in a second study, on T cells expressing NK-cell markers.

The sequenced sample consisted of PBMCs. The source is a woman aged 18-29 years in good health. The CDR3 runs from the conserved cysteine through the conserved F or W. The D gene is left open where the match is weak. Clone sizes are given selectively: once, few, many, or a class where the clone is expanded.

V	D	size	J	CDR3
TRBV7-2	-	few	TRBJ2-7	CASSLGFAGGLYEQYF
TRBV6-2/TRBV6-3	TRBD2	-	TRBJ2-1	CASSYSISILAGGRSYNEQFF
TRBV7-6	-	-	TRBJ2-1	CASSLDFGYEQFF
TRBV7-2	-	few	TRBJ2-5	CASSLSLLETQYF
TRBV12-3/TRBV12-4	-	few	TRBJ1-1	CASSPTGLGTEAFF
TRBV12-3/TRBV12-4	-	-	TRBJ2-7	CASRTDGGRQYF
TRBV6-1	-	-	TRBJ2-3	CASFDGGTDTQYF
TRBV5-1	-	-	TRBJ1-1	CASSLGSRANTEAFF
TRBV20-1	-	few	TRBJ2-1	CSAIPSNNEQFF
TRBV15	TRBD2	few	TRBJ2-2	CATSTLGSGSVSGELFF
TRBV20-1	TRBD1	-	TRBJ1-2	CSATAGQGADGYTF
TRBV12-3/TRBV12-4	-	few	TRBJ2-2	CASSFRLNTGELFF
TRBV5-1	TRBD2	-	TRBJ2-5	CASSLALSATSGGETQYF
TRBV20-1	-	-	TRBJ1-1	CSASKGPLNAEAFF
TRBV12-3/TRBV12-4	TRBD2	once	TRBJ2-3	CASRTGLAGLTDTQYF
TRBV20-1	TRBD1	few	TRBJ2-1	CSASLGTGGNEQFF
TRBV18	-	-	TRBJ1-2	CASSPSAGADGYTF
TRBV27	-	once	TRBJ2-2	CASSFWVGGRELFF
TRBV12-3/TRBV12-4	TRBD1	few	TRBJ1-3	CASSTGENTIYF
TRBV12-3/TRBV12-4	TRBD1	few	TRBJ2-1	CASKGTGGTYNEQFF
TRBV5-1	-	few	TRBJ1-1	CASSLMGPDEAFF
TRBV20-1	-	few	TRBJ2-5	CSARRGAGNQETQYF
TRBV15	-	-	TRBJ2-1	CATRRQGRPDNEQFF
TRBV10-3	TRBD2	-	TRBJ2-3	CAISESTSGRDTQYF
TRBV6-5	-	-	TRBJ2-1	CASSYERADSYNEQFF
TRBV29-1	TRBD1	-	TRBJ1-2	CSVRDRGRGAYGYTF
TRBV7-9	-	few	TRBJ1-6	CASSLPGGSSPLHF
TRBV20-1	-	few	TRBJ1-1	CSAREGEGRVTEAFF